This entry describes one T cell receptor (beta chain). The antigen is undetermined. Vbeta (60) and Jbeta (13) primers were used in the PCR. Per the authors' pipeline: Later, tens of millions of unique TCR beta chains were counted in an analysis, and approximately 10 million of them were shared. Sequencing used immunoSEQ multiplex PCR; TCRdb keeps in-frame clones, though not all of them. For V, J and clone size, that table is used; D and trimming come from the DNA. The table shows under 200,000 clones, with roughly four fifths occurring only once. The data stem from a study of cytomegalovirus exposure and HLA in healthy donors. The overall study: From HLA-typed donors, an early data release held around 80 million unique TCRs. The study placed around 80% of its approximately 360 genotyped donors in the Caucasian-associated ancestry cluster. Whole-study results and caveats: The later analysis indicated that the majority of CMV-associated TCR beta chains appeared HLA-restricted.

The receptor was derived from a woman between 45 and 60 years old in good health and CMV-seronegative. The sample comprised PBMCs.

CDR3 protein: CAWSTLEDFLATNEKLFF. The CDR3 nucleotides read TGTGCCTGGAGTACACTCGAGGACTTCCTTGCAACTAATGAAAAACTGTTTTTT. The chain combines TRBV30 with TRBJ1-4; D is ambiguous. Germline V lookup: CDR1 GTSNPN, CDR2 SVGIG (reference sequence). Trimming shortened V by 2 bases and J by 0 bases, and 19 bases separated the two germline ends. The CDR3 sequence is 18 residues long. The full variable domain, with the rest looked up from reference TRBV30 and TRBJ1-4, is SQTIHQWPATLVQPVGSPLSLECTVEGTSNPNLYWYRQAAGRGLQLLFYSVGIGQISSEVPQNLSASRPQDRQFILSSKKLLLSDSGFYLCAWSTLEDFLATNEKLFFGSGTQLSVL.